This T cell receptor (beta chain) comes out of a study of blood T cell repertoires in COVID-19. Turning to the study itself: Spain, Italy and the United States supplied samples that represented acute and convalescent COVID-19. From T cells, B-cell-depleted T cells, or PBMCs came the material, which was cDNA or gDNA.

The CDR3 totals 15 residues. Trimming left V 2 bases short and J 6 bases short, with 13 bases between. Germline V gene data show CDR1 as SGHDN and CDR2 as FVKESK. Per the authors' pipeline: The assay estimated nucleated cells by amplifying reference gene primers. Here immunoSEQ multiplex PCR was the method, and the copy in TCRdb shows in-frame clones only, minus some. V and J calls and clone size are given by that table; D and trimming were obtained from the DNA. The profile shows about 42,000 clones, around three quarters of them singletons. J is TRBJ2-2 and V is TRBV14, with D possibly being TRBD1 (5 bases). This receptor was obtained from a man older than 75 with acute or convalescent COVID-19. The sample was peripheral blood. The CDR3 loop is CASSQWGQAPGELFF. Here the CDR3 DNA reads TGTGCCAGCAGCCAATGGGGCCAGGCGCCCGGGGAGCTGTTTTTT.